Listed below are T cell receptor beta chains from one sample, sequenced in a study of regulatory T cells in long-lasting Graves disease. TCRdb re-analysed the multiplex PCR reads in MiXCR, keeping a single row per CDR3 protein. The sample records about 360,000 distinct CDR3 sequences, roughly 15% being singletons. The same specimen was also included in a second study, on T cells in Graves' hyperthyroidism and ophthalmopathy.

This sample comprised peripheral blood mononuclear cells (PBMCs), obtained at new diagnosis, from a patient treated with antithyroid drugs. The receptor set was obtained from a woman between 18 and 30 years old with Graves disease. Each CDR3 is given with its conserved first and last residue.

v_call | cdr3_length | cdr3_aa
TRBV2 | 14 | CASRPGPGPYEQYF
TRBV12-3/TRBV12-4 | 16 | CASNDKLAGGPDTQYF
TRBV7-6 | 15 | CASSSIRDRSYEQYF
TRBV10-3 | 12 | CAIQGTLAEQYF
TRBV7-6 | 15 | CASSFSQGVRDEQYF
TRBV4-1 | 16 | CASSHEPGTRNEKLFF
TRBV6-1 | 12 | CASRRGGDTQYF
TRBV25-1 | 15 | CASSEWRGADYGYTF
TRBV6-1 | 14 | CASTPRKEQTEAFF
TRBV7-9 | 13 | CASSTTGGYEQYF
TRBV27 | 15 | CASSLSEDRDYEQYF
TRBV28 | 12 | CASSTRLVGYTF
TRBV11-2 | 13 | CASSLQVGETQYF
TRBV7-3 | 16 | CASSRTSGSPQETQYF
TRBV30 | 14 | CAWSTGQGFYEQYF
TRBV18 | 15 | CASSPSGKATDTQYF
TRBV28 | 16 | CASSSPSGAAGNTIYF